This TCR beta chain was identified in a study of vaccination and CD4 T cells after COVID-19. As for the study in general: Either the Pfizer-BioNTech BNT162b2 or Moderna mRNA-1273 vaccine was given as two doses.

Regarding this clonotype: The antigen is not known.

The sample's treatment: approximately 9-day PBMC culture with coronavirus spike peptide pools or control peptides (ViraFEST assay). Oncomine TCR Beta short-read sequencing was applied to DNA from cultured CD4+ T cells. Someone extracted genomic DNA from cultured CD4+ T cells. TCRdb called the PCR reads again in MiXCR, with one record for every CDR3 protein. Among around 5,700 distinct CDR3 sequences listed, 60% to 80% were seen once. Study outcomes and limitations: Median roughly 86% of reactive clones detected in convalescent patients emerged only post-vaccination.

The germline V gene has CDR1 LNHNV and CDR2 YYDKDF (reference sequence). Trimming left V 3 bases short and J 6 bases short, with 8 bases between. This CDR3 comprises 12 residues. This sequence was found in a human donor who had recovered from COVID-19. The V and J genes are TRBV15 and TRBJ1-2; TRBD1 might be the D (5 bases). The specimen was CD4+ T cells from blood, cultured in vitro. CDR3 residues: CATSRGPDGYTF. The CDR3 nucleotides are TGTGCCACCAGCAGGGGGCCGGATGGCTACACCTTC.